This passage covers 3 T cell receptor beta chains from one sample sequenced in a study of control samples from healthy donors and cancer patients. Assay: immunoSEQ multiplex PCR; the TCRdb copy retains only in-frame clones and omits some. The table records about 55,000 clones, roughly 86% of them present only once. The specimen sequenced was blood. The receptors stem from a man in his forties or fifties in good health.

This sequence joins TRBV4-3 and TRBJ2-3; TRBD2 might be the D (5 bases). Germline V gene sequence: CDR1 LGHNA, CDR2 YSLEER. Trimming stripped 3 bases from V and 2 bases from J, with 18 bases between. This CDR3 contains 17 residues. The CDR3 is CASSHATGVGFTDTQYF. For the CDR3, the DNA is TGCGCCAGCAGCCACGCGACCGGGGTAGGGTTCACAGATACGCAGTATTTT.

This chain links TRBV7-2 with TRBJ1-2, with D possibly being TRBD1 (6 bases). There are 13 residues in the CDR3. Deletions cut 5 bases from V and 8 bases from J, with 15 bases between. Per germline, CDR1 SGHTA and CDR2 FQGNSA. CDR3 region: CASSPTGSRGYTF. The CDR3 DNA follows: TGTGCCAGCAGCCCGACAGGTTCGCGGGGCTACACCTTC.

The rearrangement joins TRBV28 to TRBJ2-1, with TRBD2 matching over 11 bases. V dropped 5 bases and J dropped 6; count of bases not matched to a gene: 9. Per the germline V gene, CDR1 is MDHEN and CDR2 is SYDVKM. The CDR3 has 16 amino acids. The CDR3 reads CASSLQLAGARNEQFF. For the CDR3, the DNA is TGTGCCAGCAGTCTCCAACTAGCGGGAGCTCGCAATGAGCAGTTCTTC.